The 14 T cell receptor beta chains given below trace back to one sample, sequenced in a study of beta chain features in type 1 diabetes. These receptors have no identified antigens. Broader study findings: There was a moderate but significant shortening of TCRB CDR3s in all four CD4+ subsets of Type 1 diabetes patients.

Sequenced material consisted of expressed TCRB transcripts (all of the isolated RNA was reverse transcribed). TCRdb's copy holds only in-frame clones and misses some; the assay was immunoSEQ multiplex PCR. The sample lists approximately 170,000 clones; approximately 8% were seen once. Sequencing was carried out using central memory CD4+ T cells from blood. These TCRs come from a woman in her thirties or forties with type 1 diabetes.

This clone has more than one count but fewer than ten. The chain links TRBV5-1 to TRBJ2-2, with 7 bases matching TRBD1. Trimming cost V 2 bases and J 7 bases; bases outside gene matches: 5. Germline CDR1 is SGHRS and CDR2 is YFSETQ. This CDR3 spans 14 amino acids. The CDR3 region has the DNA TGCGCCAGCAGCTTAGGGACAGTGGGCGGGGAGCTGTTTTTT. As protein: CASSLGTVGGELFF.

This clone occurred a few times. V and J are TRBV2 and TRBJ1-2; D ambiguous. Per the germline V gene, CDR1 is SNHLY and CDR2 is FYNNEI. CDR3 length equals 14 residues. Between the trimmed V and J ends, which lost 11 bases and 3 bases, there was a span of 19 bases. Here the CDR3 reads CAGDTLEVDYGYTF. CDR3 sequence (DNA): TGTGCCGGGGATACTCTGGAGGTGGACTATGGCTACACCTTC.

V is TRBV9 and J is TRBJ1-6, with TRBD1 matching over 7 bases. There are 14 residues in the CDR3. The J segment lost 5 bases and the V segment lost 4 bases, leaving 3 bases of the junction unmatched. Germline V CDR1 and CDR2: SGDLS, YYNGEE. The chain's CDR3 is CASSFGTDNSPLHF. CDR3 DNA sequence: TGTGCCAGCAGCTTCGGGACAGATAATTCACCCCTCCACTTT.

The V gene is TRBV7-2, the J gene TRBJ2-1; TRBD2 matches at 12 bases. With V trimmed by 5 bases and J by 8 bases, 10 bases remained unmatched. Germline CDR1 and CDR2: SGHTA and FQGNSA. The CDR3 sequence is 16 residues long. The CDR3 loop reads CASSPRPGLAGHEQFF. In nucleotides, the CDR3 is TGTGCCAGCAGCCCACGACCGGGACTAGCGGGTCATGAGCAGTTCTTC.

This clone was seen only a few times. The rearrangement uses TRBV11-3 and TRBJ1-6, with 7 bases lining up with TRBD1. The CDR3 has 16 amino acids. After removal of 3 bases from V and 11 bases from J, the junction contained 13 bases not matched to a gene. In germline, CDR1 is SGHNT, CDR2 YENEEA. The CDR3: CASSFKRGRFAPPLHF. The CDR3 DNA follows: TGTGCCAGCAGCTTTAAGAGGGGGCGATTCGCGCCACCCCTCCACTTT.

The rearrangement joins TRBV15 to TRBJ1-2; 8 bases agree with TRBD1. Germline V gene sequence: CDR1 LNHNV, CDR2 YYDKDF (reference sequence). Trimming removed 5 bases from V and 4 bases from J; junction bases left unmatched: 3. CDR3 length: 13 residues. The CDR3 loop is CATSPGGSYGYTF. CDR3 bases: TGTGCCACCAGCCCAGGGGGCTCCTATGGCTACACCTTC.

This clone was recorded many times. The chain carries TRBV28 and TRBJ2-2, with D tentatively TRBD2 (5 bases). Trimming shortened V by 6 bases and J by 4 bases, and 9 bases separated the two germline ends. The V gene's germline CDR1 is MDHEN and CDR2 SYDVKM. This CDR3 has 13 amino acids. CDR3 coding DNA: TGTGCCAGCAGCCCTACTAGCACCGGGGAGCTGTTTTTT. Residues: CASSPTSTGELFF.

The rearrangement uses TRBV9 and TRBJ2-1; 8 bases are shared with TRBD2. Germline CDR1 is SGDLS and CDR2 is YYNGEE. The CDR3 consists of 16 residues. The V and J ends lost 3 bases and 8 bases, in that order; junction bases with no gene match: 13. CDR3 in amino acids: CASSASGSGRKDEQFF. The CDR3 DNA reads as TGTGCCAGCAGCGCTAGCGGGTCCGGGCGTAAGGATGAGCAGTTCTTC. Using reference TRBV9 and TRBJ2-1 for the parts outside the CDR3, the full variable domain is DSGVTQTPKHLITATGQRVTLRCSPRSGDLSVYWYQQSLDQGLQFLIQYYNGEERAKGNILERFSAQQFPDLHSELNLSSLELGDSALYFCASSASGSGRKDEQFFGPGTRLTVL.

This clone has only a few counts. V and J are TRBV28 and TRBJ1-4; 9 bases line up with TRBD1. The CDR3 consists of 15 residues. J gave up 10 bases and V 4 bases, and 10 bases lay outside the gene matches. Germline values: CDR1 MDHEN, CDR2 SYDVKM. Here the CDR3 DNA reads TGTGCCAGCAGTTCCCAAGACAGGGGGGTAGTAAAACTGTTTTTT. The encoded protein is CASSSQDRGVVKLFF.

This clone was picked up a small number of times. The genes are TRBV9 and TRBJ1-5; 10 bases map to TRBD1. The length of the CDR3 is 15 residues. V lost 2 bases and J lost 3; bases outside the gene matches: 2. Germline assignment: CDR1 SGDLS and CDR2 YYNGEE. The CDR3 is CASSVGQGLNQPQHF. The DNA of the CDR3 is TGTGCCAGCAGCGTGGGACAGGGGCTCAATCAGCCCCAGCATTTT.

The chain is built from TRBV4-3 and TRBJ2-7, with D possibly TRBD2 on 5 matching bases. CDR3 length: 14 residues. Trimming removed 8 bases at V and 2 bases at J, with 16 bases between. Germline V gene lookup returns CDR1 LGHNA and CDR2 YSLEER. The DNA of the CDR3 is TGCGCCAGCGGTCCCGGGGAACGACCCTACGAGCAGTACTTC. Amino acids: CASGPGERPYEQYF.

This clone turned up a few times. The V call is TRBV7-9, the J call TRBJ1-3, with 8 positions matching TRBD1. V lost 3 bases to trimming and J lost 8 bases; unmatched junction nucleotides: 6. Germline loops: CDR1 SEHNR, CDR2 FQNEAQ (reference sequence). This CDR3 has 14 amino acids. CDR3 bases: TGTGCCAGCAGCTTCCTAGGACAGGGACACACCATATATTTT. As protein: CASSFLGQGHTIYF.

This chain connects TRBV18 to TRBJ2-4; the D gene is possibly TRBD2 (6 bases). Trimming took off 6 bases at V and 0 bases at J, with 18 bases between the two ends. The CDR3 length is 17 residues. CDR1 is KGHSH, CDR2 LQKENI, per germline. The CDR3 nucleotides are TGTGCCAGCTCGACCAGCCGGGGAGGACTAGCCAAAAACATTCAGTACTTC. Translating gives CASSTSRGGLAKNIQYF.

The sample holds a few counts of this clone. CDR3 residues: CASIPSKGGGELFF. The DNA of the CDR3 is TGTGCCAGTATCCCCTCCAAAGGCGGCGGGGAGCTGTTTTTT. The chain combines TRBV19 with TRBJ2-2; D ambiguous. Germline V gene data show CDR1 as LNHDA and CDR2 as SQIVND (reference sequence). The V and J ends lost 7 bases and 7 bases respectively, with 16 bases between them. CDR3 size: 14 residues.